This TCR beta chain stems from a study of Ad26.COV2.S vaccination and SARS-CoV-2 variants. TCRdb's table, derived via immunoSEQ multiplex PCR, lists solely in-frame clones and lacks some. The sample lists some 190,000 clones, approximately 88% seen once, with 4.5% to 7.5% in the top ten. This CDR3 region has 11 residues. V gave up 3 bases and J gave up 4 bases, with 4 bases separating them. The germline V gene has CDR1 SGHDT and CDR2 YYEEEE. Broader study findings: Relative to placebo recipients, vaccine recipients exhibited elevated spike-specific TCR breadth. Possible underestimation of total T cell responses by the TCR breadth and depth analyses was noted. Comparable non-spike TCR breadth was observed in vaccine and placebo recipients. After vaccination, substantial breadth of spike-specific CD8+ and CD4+ responses was reported.

Details on this clone: No antigen is known for it.

The V call is TRBV5-6, the J call TRBJ1-1, with D unresolved. This TCR came from a human donor who had recovered from COVID-19. This material consisted of peripheral blood, taken after recovery from COVID-19. DNA for the CDR3: TGTGCCAGCAGCTACGGCACTGAAGCTTTCTTT. It translates to CASSYGTEAFF.